These 12 T cell receptor beta chains came from one sample sequenced in a study of T cell changes during pregnancy in multiple sclerosis. Assay: immunoSEQ multiplex PCR; the TCRdb copy retains only in-frame clones and omits some. The sample lists roughly 90,000 clones; under 95% were seen once. The sequenced sample was peripheral blood, obtained in the first trimester of pregnancy. The receptors derive from a female donor in good health, enrolled as a control in a pregnancy study.

This clone was counted a single time. The rearrangement joins TRBV6-5 to TRBJ2-7; D possibly corresponds to TRBD2 (6 bases). This CDR3 contains 13 residues. The V gene lost 6 bases and the J gene lost 2 bases, with 11 bases spanning the gap. CDR1 is MNHEY and CDR2 is SVGAGI in the germline V gene. The CDR3 region is CASRSPGAYEQYF. DNA of the CDR3: TGTGCCAGCAGATCTCCGGGAGCCTACGAGCAGTACTTC.

The CDR3 DNA is TGCAGCGGGAACGATCCCGGGCGGGTGAACACTGAAGCTTTCTTT. Translating gives CSGNDPGRVNTEAFF. The chain is built from TRBV29-1 and TRBJ1-1; D gene ambiguous. Trimming pared 7 bases from V and 0 bases from J, leaving 18 bases between. In germline, CDR1 is SQVTM, CDR2 ANQGSEA. The CDR3 is made up of 15 amino acids.

A note on this clone: One end of the junction varies from germline; a read error may be responsible. The genes are TRBV7-7 and TRBJ1-1; no firm D call. The CDR3 has 13 amino acids. Germline CDR1 reads SSHAT; CDR2 reads FNYEAQ (reference sequence). CDR3 nucleotides: TGTGCTAGCAGCACCACAGTGAACACTGAAGCTTTCTTT. This encodes CASSTTVNTEAFF. The full variable domain, its missing parts supplied by reference TRBV7-7 and TRBJ1-1, is GAGVSQSPRYKVTKRGQDVTLRCDPISSHATLYWYQQALGQGPEFLTYFNYEAQPDKSGLPSDRFSAERPEGSISTLTIQRTEQRDSAMYRCASSTTVNTEAFFGQGTRLTVV.

V and J are TRBV27 and TRBJ2-7; 8 bases line up with TRBD1. This CDR3 contains 15 residues. Germline values: CDR1 MNHEY, CDR2 SMNVEV (reference sequence). The J segment lost 5 bases and the V segment lost 4 bases, leaving 10 bases of the junction unmatched. The CDR3 is CASSYVRTGFDEQYF. CDR3 sequence (DNA): TGTGCCAGCAGTTACGTTAGGACAGGGTTCGACGAGCAGTACTTC.

The rearrangement joins TRBV7-9 to TRBJ2-1; D might be TRBD1 (6 bases). CDR1 and CDR2 from the germline V gene are SEHNR and FQNEAQ (reference sequence). The CDR3 totals 16 residues. V gave up 4 bases and J gave up 0 bases, with 13 bases separating them. CDR3 DNA sequence: TGTGCCAGCAGCTGGAGGACAGTTACCTCCTACAATGAGCAGTTCTTC. As protein: CASSWRTVTSYNEQFF.

The CDR3 DNA reads as TGTGCCAGCAGTGAAACGACAGGGTCGAACACTGAAGCTTTCTTT. Protein product: CASSETTGSNTEAFF. V and J are TRBV2 and TRBJ1-1; 7 nucleotides match TRBD1. CDR3 length equals 15 residues. Germline CDR1 is SNHLY and CDR2 is FYNNEI. V lost 2 bases, J lost 1 base, and 4 bases stayed unmatched.

The V and J genes are TRBV5-4 and TRBJ1-5; D perhaps matches TRBD1 (5 bases). Germline V gene sequence: CDR1 SGHNT, CDR2 YYREEE (reference sequence). This CDR3 spans 12 amino acids. This chain's CDR3 is CGLWGEHQPQHF. CDR3 DNA: TGTGGACTGTGGGGGGAGCATCAGCCCCAGCATTTT.

V gene TRBV13 combines with J gene TRBJ2-7; 8 bases agree with TRBD1. The ends lost 8 bases at V and 5 bases at J; junction bases unmatched: 8. The CDR3 runs to 13 residues. In germline, CDR1 is PRHDT, CDR2 FYEKMQ (reference sequence). The chain's CDR3 is CASSGQGSHEQYF. CDR3 bases: TGTGCCAGCTCCGGACAGGGTAGCCACGAGCAGTACTTC.

The genes are TRBV4-3 and TRBJ2-1, with a possible D match to TRBD2 (6 bases). Trimming left V 1 base short and J 2 bases short, with 9 bases between. CDR3 size: 15 residues. Looked up from germline, CDR1 is LGHNA and CDR2 is YSLEER. CDR3 sequence (DNA): TGCGCCAGCAGCCAAGGGAGGGCCGCCTACAATGAGCAGTTCTTC. It specifies CASSQGRAAYNEQFF.

V and J are TRBV30 and TRBJ1-5; weak D call: TRBD1 (6 bases). V was shortened by 6 bases and J by 1 base, with 16 bases between the two germline ends. Germline CDR1 reads GTSNPN; CDR2 reads SVGIG (reference sequence). The CDR3 consists of 15 residues. The CDR3 sequence is CACAQGGESNQPQHF. CDR3 sequence (DNA): TGTGCCTGCGCACAGGGAGGGGAGAGCAATCAGCCCCAGCATTTT.

The chain carries TRBV4-2 and TRBJ2-5, with D perhaps TRBD2 (5 bases). V dropped 2 bases and J dropped 1 base, with 14 bases sitting between them. Per germline, CDR1 LGHNA and CDR2 YNFKEQ. The length of the CDR3 is 16 residues. CDR3 residues: CASSQSSLAVQETQYF. The CDR3 DNA follows: TGTGCCAGCAGCCAATCCTCTCTAGCTGTCCAAGAGACCCAGTACTTC.

The J gene is TRBJ2-3, the V gene TRBV11-3, with a weak D call TRBD1 (6 bases). Trimming cost V 5 bases and J 0 bases, with 9 bases left between them. The CDR3 sequence is 14 residues long. CDR1 is SGHNT and CDR2 is YENEEA in the germline V gene. The CDR3 coding sequence is TGTGCCAGCAGCGACAGGTTTAGCACAGATACGCAGTATTTT. This sequence encodes CASSDRFSTDTQYF.